Listed here is a single TCR beta chain. As yet, its antigen is unknown. This sample was taken from a study of OX40 agonist ivuxolimab in advanced cancers. Study as a whole: Dose-escalation cases comprised hepatocellular carcinoma, melanoma, renal cell or head and neck cancer. Study-wide results and limits: No determination was made of the antigen specificity of the expanded peripheral T cells.

Any history of autoimmune disease or systemic immunosuppression disqualified patients. Germline loops: CDR1 SGHVS, CDR2 FQNEAQ. Trimming took 5 bases from V and 5 from J; bases not matched to a gene: 18. The CDR3 extends over 18 amino acids. TCRdb's copy holds only in-frame clones and misses some; the assay was immunoSEQ multiplex PCR. The table records about 72,000 clones, roughly 89% of them present only once. Source: CD4+ or CD8+ T cells sorted from blood, taken in a trial of the OX40 agonist ivuxolimab. The clonotype originates from an adult with an advanced solid tumor such as melanoma, head and neck, liver or kidney cancer. The chain is built from TRBV7-8 and TRBJ2-3, with 8 bases identical to TRBD2. In DNA form, the CDR3 reads TGTGCCAGCAGCCCCCGGGGGGGCGTCCCGCCTCCAAAAGATACGCAGTATTTT. Translation gives CASSPRGGVPPPKDTQYF.